One and the same sample provided the 13 T cell receptor beta chains below, sequenced in a study of blood T cell repertoires in COVID-19. The assay was immunoSEQ multiplex PCR, and TCRdb's table has in-frame clones only and misses some. Among some 120,000 clones listed, 75% to 90% were seen once. The sample comprised peripheral blood. These receptors were obtained from a human donor in a cohort sampled during active COVID-19.

CDR3 residues: CASSFGSRGTDTQYF. Here the CDR3 DNA reads TGTGCCAGCAGCTTCGGCTCCCGGGGCACAGATACGCAGTATTTT. The chain links TRBV7-2 to TRBJ2-3; unclear D gene. Germline-derived CDR1 and CDR2 are SGHTA and FQGNSA. The length of the CDR3 is 15 residues. V lost 3 bases and J 1 base, leaving 11 bases between the germline ends.

In its sample, this clone was seen a few times. The rearrangement links TRBV6-2 or TRBV6-3 to TRBJ1-6; D is unresolved. V dropped 6 bases and J dropped 13 bases, with 13 bases sitting between them. Looked up from germline, CDR1 is MNHEY and CDR2 is SVGEGT. The CDR3 consists of 12 residues. DNA of the CDR3: TGTGCCAGCAGCGAACCCAGTTCCCCCCTCCACTTT. Protein product: CASSEPSSPLHF.

The V call is TRBV5-5, the J call TRBJ1-6; D is uncertain. The germline V and J ends were trimmed by 4 bases and 8 bases, with 7 bases remaining between them. There are 12 residues in the CDR3. Germline values: CDR1 SGHKS, CDR2 YYEKEE (reference sequence). Here the CDR3 reads CASSSPDSPLHF. The CDR3 region has the DNA TGTGCCAGCAGCAGCCCGGATTCACCCCTCCACTTT.

The V call is TRBV7-9, the J call TRBJ1-2, with TRBD1 matching over 7 bases. The CDR3 spans 15 residues. The ends lost 5 bases at V and 4 bases at J; junction bases unmatched: 10. Germline loops: CDR1 SEHNR, CDR2 FQNEAQ (reference sequence). CDR3 in amino acids: CASSPLGTVAYGYTF. CDR3 DNA: TGTGCCAGCAGCCCTCTCGGGACAGTAGCCTATGGCTACACCTTC. Looking up the rest from reference TRBV7-9 and TRBJ1-2 gives the full variable domain: DTGVSQNPRHKITKRGQNVTFRCDPISEHNRLYWYRQTLGQGPEFLTYFQNEAQLEKSRLLSDRFSAERPKGSFSTLEIQRTEQGDSAMYLCASSPLGTVAYGYTFGSGTRLTVV.

This clone turned up a few times. The chain uses TRBV30 and TRBJ1-5; D perhaps matches TRBD1 (5 bases). This CDR3 comprises 14 residues. CDR1 and CDR2 (germline): GTSNPN, SVGIG (reference sequence). Trimming cost V 0 bases and J 2 bases, with 8 bases left between them. The CDR3 is CAWSVSRGNQPQHF. In nucleotides, the CDR3 is TGTGCCTGGAGTGTAAGCAGGGGCAATCAGCCCCAGCATTTT. Full variable domain (outside the CDR3, taken from reference TRBV30 and TRBJ1-5): SQTIHQWPATLVQPVGSPLSLECTVEGTSNPNLYWYRQAAGRGLQLLFYSVGIGQISSEVPQNLSASRPQDRQFILSSKKLLLSDSGFYLCAWSVSRGNQPQHFGDGTRLSIL.

The chain is built from TRBV2 and TRBJ2-1; 10 nucleotides line up with TRBD2. The CDR3 runs 14 residues. Germline CDR1 is SNHLY and CDR2 is FYNNEI. The ends lost 1 base at V and 8 bases at J; junction bases unmatched: 2. CDR3 loop: CASSEVAGGYEQFF. CDR3 in DNA: TGTGCCAGCAGTGAAGTAGCGGGGGGTTATGAGCAGTTCTTC.

The V gene is TRBV4-1, the J gene TRBJ2-7; the match to TRBD1 covers 11 bases. V was clipped by 4 bases and J by 4 bases; unmatched bases: 3. This CDR3 has 14 amino acids. CDR1 and CDR2 (germline): MGHRA, YSYEKL. In DNA, the CDR3 is TGCGCCAGCAGCCCGGGACAGGGGGGATACGAGCAGTACTTC. It translates to CASSPGQGGYEQYF.

V gene TRBV19 combines with J gene TRBJ1-1; D possibly corresponds to TRBD1 (5 bases). This CDR3 contains 12 residues. V gave up 9 bases and J gave up 1 base, with 9 bases separating them. Germline V gene data show CDR1 as LNHDA and CDR2 as SQIVND (reference sequence). CDR3 loop: CASDRSNTEAFF. CDR3 nucleotide sequence: TGTGCCAGCGACAGATCGAACACTGAAGCTTTCTTT.

This chain joins TRBV7-2 and TRBJ2-5, with D possibly matching TRBD2 (5 bases). The CDR3 is 17 residues long. Deletions cut 4 bases from V and 4 bases from J, with 22 bases between. Germline CDR1 SGHTA, CDR2 FQGNSA. Here the CDR3 DNA reads TGTGCCAGCAGCTCTCGGGCTGTCGGAGGATCAACAGAGACCCAGTACTTC. Protein sequence: CASSSRAVGGSTETQYF.

This clone was picked up a small number of times. The V and J genes are TRBV7-8 and TRBJ1-2, with no clear D. Germline V gene lookup returns CDR1 SGHVS and CDR2 FQNEAQ. The CDR3 has 14 residues. V dropped 1 base and J dropped 8 bases, with 14 bases sitting between them. CDR3 loop: CASSLDPVRLGYTF. Written as DNA, the CDR3 is TGTGCCAGCAGCTTAGATCCGGTTCGGTTAGGCTACACCTTC.

The chain recombines TRBV12-5 with TRBJ2-1; TRBD1 aligns across 7 bases. CDR3 length: 16 residues. Germline CDR1 reads LGHNT; CDR2 reads FRNRAP. The ends lost 7 bases at V and 2 bases at J; junction bases unmatched: 11. The CDR3 loop reads CASALEGGGAYNEQFF. The CDR3 DNA is TGTGCTAGTGCACTCGAAGGGGGCGGCGCCTACAATGAGCAGTTCTTC. The full variable domain, completed using reference TRBV12-5 and TRBJ2-1, is DARVTQTPRHKVTEMGQEVTMRCQPILGHNTVFWYRQTMMQGLELLAYFRNRAPLDDSGMPKDRFSAEMPDATLATLKIQPSEPRDSAVYFCASALEGGGAYNEQFFGPGTRLTVL.

The chain uses TRBV7-2 and TRBJ2-1; perhaps TRBD2 as D (5 bases). Trimming shortened V by 3 bases and J by 0 bases, and 15 bases separated the two germline ends. The CDR3 is 17 residues long. CDR1 and CDR2 (germline): SGHTA, FQGNSA. DNA of the CDR3: TGTGCCAGCAGCTTCGGATTGAGAGGGAGCTCCTACAATGAGCAGTTCTTC. Translating gives CASSFGLRGSSYNEQFF.

The chain couples TRBV6-2 or TRBV6-3 to TRBJ2-1; perhaps TRBD2 as D (5 bases). The CDR3 totals 18 residues. Germline-derived CDR1 and CDR2 are MNHEY and SVGEGT. V was clipped by 0 bases and J by 4 bases, with 19 bases between them. CDR3 DNA sequence: TGTGCCAGCAGTTACTCGTCCGGGGATGGGTTAGCGTACAATGAGCAGTTCTTC. Translating gives CASSYSSGDGLAYNEQFF.